These T cell receptor beta chains were read from a single sample in a study of cytomegalovirus exposure and HLA in healthy donors. Assay used: immunoSEQ multiplex PCR; TCRdb lists only in-frame clones, some missing. The sample yields around 130,000 clones, roughly four fifths seen once. Specimen: PBMCs. The receptors were sampled from a middle-aged man in good health and CMV-seronegative. Each CDR3 is given with its conserved first and last residue. The order of the fields is J gene, D gene, clone size, V gene, CDR3 DNA, CDR3 protein. A D gene is named only where the DNA matches it firmly. The size field is filled for only some rows; it gives once, few, many or a size class.

TRBJ2-2 | TRBD1 | . | TRBV10-3 | TGTGCCATCAGAGATGAGACAGGGTTCGGCACCGGGGAGCTGTTTTTT | CAIRDETGFGTGELFF
TRBJ1-3 | . | . | TRBV5-6 | TGTGCCAGCAGCTACGACACGAGCTCTGGAAACACCATATATTTT | CASSYDTSSGNTIYF
TRBJ2-4 | . | . | TRBV30 | TGTGCCTGGAGTGCTGGATACAAAAACAGTCAGTACTTC | CAWSAGYKNSQYF
TRBJ2-7 | TRBD2 | . | TRBV6-6 | TGTGCCAGCAGTTGGGGACTAGCGGGGACTTCCTACGAGCAGTACTTC | CASSWGLAGTSYEQYF
TRBJ1-2 | . | once | TRBV18 | TGTGCCAGCTCACCACCGGGCCAGGGCTACGGTGGCTACACCTTC | CASSPPGQGYGGYTF
TRBJ1-2 | TRBD1 | once | TRBV9 | TGTGCCAGCAACAGACAGGGCAACTATGGCTACACCTTC | CASNRQGNYGYTF
TRBJ1-1 | . | . | TRBV19 | TGTGCCAGTAGTATGCGGGGGGTCACTGAAGCTTTCTTT | CASSMRGVTEAFF
TRBJ1-2 | TRBD1 | . | TRBV9 | TGTGCCAGCAGCGTAGGGGACAGGGGCTCGGGCTACACCTTC | CASSVGDRGSGYTF
TRBJ1-1 | . | . | TRBV9 | TGTGCCAGCAGTTCTTCTACAGGGCAAAACACTGAAGCTTTCTTT | CASSSSTGQNTEAFF
TRBJ1-2 | TRBD1 | . | TRBV7-2 | TGTGCCAGCAGGCCAGGGGGCGCAGGCGGCTACACCTTC | CASRPGGAGGYTF